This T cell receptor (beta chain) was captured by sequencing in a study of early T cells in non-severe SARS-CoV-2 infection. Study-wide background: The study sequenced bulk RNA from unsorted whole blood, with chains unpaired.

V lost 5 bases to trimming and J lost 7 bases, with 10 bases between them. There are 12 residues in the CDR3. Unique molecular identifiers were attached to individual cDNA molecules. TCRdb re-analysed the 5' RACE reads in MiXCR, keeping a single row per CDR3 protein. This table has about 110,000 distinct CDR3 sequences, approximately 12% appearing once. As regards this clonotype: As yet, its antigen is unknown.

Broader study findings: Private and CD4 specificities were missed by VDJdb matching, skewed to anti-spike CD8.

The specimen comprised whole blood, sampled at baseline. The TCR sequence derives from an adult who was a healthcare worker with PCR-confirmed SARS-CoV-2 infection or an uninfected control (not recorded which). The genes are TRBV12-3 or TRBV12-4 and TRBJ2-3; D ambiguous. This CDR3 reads CASSPDFYTQYF. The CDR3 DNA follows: TGTGCCAGCAGTCCTGACTTCTATACGCAGTATTTT.